The source of this T cell receptor beta chain is a study of T cell responses to AZD1222 COVID-19 vaccine. General study findings and limits: Unmutated variant regions reportedly attract nearly half of all spike-specific TCRs. At baseline, seropositivity was found in only six or seven AZD1222 recipients. Every sample of the repertoires postdated the peak T cell response. In a largely white British group with more females than males, clonal diversity was possibly underestimated.

Regarding this clone: The antigen remains unidentified.

Profiled with immunoSEQ multiplex PCR; TCRdb holds only in-frame clones, not every one. This table holds nearly 110,000 clones, about 90% found once. The CDR3 is 14 amino acids. The ends were cut back, 6 bases at V and 4 bases at J, with 15 bases in the middle. In germline, CDR1 is LNHDA, CDR2 SQIVND (reference sequence). This sample comprised peripheral blood, obtained 28 days after the second AZD1222 dose. The source is an adult who received the AZD1222 COVID-19 vaccine. This chain joins TRBV19 and TRBJ1-2; the D gene is possibly TRBD1 (6 bases). CDR3 residues: CASSLTGGGYGYTF. The DNA for the CDR3 is TGTGCCAGTAGCCTGACAGGCGGTGGCTATGGCTACACCTTC.